Listed below are T cell receptor beta chains from one sample, sequenced in a study of cytomegalovirus exposure and HLA in healthy donors. Clones were read by immunoSEQ multiplex PCR, and TCRdb kept only the in-frame ones, dropping some. This sample has 110,000 or so clones, with 70% to 80% found just once. The source material was PBMCs. These receptor sequences come from a woman aged 25 to 45 in good health and CMV-seropositive. CDR3s include the opening cysteine and the closing phenylalanine or tryptophan. D genes are given only for firm matches. Not every row has a clone size; where given, it reads once, few, many or a size class.

clone size,J gene,V gene,D gene,CDR3 DNA,CDR3 protein
-,TRBJ2-1,TRBV7-3,-,TGTGCCAGCAGCTCTACAGGGACCTACAATGAGCAGTTCTTC,CASSSTGTYNEQFF
-,TRBJ2-1,TRBV13,-,TGTGCCAGCAGCGCCCAAACCGGTGAACTCTCCTACAATGAGCAGTTCTTC,CASSAQTGELSYNEQFF
-,TRBJ2-1,TRBV5-1,TRBD2,TGCGCCAGCAGCCCGGGACTAGCGGGAGGCAATGAGCAGTTCTTC,CASSPGLAGGNEQFF
-,TRBJ1-2,TRBV6-6,-,TGTGCCAGCAGCCCGACAGATGACTATGGCTACACCTTC,CASSPTDDYGYTF
-,TRBJ2-7,TRBV13,TRBD2,TGTGCCAGCAGTAATAGCGGGAGTAGCTCTGGCTACGAGCAGTACTTC,CASSNSGSSSGYEQYF
-,TRBJ1-1,TRBV7-2,TRBD1,TGTGCCAGCAGCTCATCACAGGGGTCCGCCACTGAAGCTTTCTTT,CASSSSQGSATEAFF
few,TRBJ1-1,TRBV5-4,-,TGTGCCAGCAGCTTGGTGTACCAGGGTTTGGCGAACACTGAAGCTTTCTTT,CASSLVYQGLANTEAFF
few,TRBJ1-6,TRBV7-9,-,TGTGCCAGCAGCTTAGCCGGAGGACCCCTCCACTTT,CASSLAGGPLHF
-,TRBJ1-1,TRBV2,-,TGTGCCAGCAGACCACGGGGACAGAACACTGAAGCTTTCTTT,CASRPRGQNTEAFF
-,TRBJ1-2,TRBV5-1,TRBD1,TGCGCCAGCAGCTTTGACAGGGCCTATGGCTACACCTTC,CASSFDRAYGYTF